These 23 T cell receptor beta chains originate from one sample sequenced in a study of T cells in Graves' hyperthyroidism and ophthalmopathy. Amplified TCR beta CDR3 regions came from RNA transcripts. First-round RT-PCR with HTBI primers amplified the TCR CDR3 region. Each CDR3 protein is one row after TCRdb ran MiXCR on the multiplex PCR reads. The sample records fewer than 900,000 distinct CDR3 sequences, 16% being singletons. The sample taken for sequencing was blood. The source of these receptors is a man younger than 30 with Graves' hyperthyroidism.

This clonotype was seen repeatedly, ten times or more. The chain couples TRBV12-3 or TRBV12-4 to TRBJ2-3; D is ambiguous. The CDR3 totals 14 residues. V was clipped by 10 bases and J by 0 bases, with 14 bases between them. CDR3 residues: CAISLPPSTDTQYF. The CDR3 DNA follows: TGTGCCATCTCCCTCCCCCCTAGCACAGATACGCAGTATTTT.

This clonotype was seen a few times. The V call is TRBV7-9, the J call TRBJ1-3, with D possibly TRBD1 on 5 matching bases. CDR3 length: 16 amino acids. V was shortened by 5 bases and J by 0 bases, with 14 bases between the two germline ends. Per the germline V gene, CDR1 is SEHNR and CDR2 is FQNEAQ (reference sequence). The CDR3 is CASSAPGISSGNTIYF. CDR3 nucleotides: TGTGCCAGCAGCGCCCCAGGGATCTCCTCTGGAAACACCATATATTTT.

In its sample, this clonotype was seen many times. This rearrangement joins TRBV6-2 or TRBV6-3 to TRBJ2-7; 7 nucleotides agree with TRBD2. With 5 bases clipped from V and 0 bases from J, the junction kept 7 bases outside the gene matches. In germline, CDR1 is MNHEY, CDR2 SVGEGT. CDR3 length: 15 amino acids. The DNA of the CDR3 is TGTGCCAGCAGTCCCTCCCCTAGCGGCTCCTACGAGCAGTACTTC. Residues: CASSPSPSGSYEQYF.

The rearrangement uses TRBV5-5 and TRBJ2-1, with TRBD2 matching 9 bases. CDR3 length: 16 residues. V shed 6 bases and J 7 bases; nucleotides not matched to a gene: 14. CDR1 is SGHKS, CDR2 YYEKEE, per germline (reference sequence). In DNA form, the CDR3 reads TGTGCCAGCACTCCGCGGGGAGGGACTAGCTCTAATGAGCAGTTCTTC. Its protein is CASTPRGGTSSNEQFF.

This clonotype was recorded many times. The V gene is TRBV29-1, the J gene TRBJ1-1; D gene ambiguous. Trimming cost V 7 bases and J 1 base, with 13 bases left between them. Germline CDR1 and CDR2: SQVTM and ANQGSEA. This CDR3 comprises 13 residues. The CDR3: CSAVNPKNTEAFF. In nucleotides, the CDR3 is TGCAGCGCAGTGAACCCCAAGAACACTGAAGCTTTCTTT.

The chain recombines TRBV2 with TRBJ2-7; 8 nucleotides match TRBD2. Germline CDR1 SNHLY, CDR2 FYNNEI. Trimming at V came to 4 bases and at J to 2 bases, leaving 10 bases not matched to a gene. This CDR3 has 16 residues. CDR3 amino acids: CASSVSLAGTTYEQYF. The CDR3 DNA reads TGTGCCAGCAGTGTATCCCTAGCGGGTACTACCTACGAGCAGTACTTC.

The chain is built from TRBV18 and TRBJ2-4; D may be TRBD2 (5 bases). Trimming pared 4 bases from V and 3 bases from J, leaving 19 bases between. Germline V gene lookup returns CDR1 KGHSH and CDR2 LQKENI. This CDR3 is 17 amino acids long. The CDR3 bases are TGTGCCAGCTCACTCTCAGGACCGCTAGCAGTCAAAAACATTCAGTACTTC. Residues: CASSLSGPLAVKNIQYF.

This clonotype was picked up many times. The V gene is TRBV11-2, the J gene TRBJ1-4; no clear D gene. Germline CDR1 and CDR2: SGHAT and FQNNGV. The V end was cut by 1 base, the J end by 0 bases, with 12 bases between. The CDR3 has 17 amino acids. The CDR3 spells CASSLVSPVTTNEKLFF. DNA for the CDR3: TGTGCCAGCAGCTTAGTGTCCCCAGTTACAACTAATGAAAAACTGTTTTTT.

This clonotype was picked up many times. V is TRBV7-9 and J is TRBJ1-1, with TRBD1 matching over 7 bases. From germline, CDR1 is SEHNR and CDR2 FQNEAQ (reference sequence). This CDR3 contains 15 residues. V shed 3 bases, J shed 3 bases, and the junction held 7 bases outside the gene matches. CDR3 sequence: CASSFQTGLDTEAFF. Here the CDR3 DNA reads TGTGCCAGCAGCTTCCAGACAGGGCTGGACACTGAAGCTTTCTTT.

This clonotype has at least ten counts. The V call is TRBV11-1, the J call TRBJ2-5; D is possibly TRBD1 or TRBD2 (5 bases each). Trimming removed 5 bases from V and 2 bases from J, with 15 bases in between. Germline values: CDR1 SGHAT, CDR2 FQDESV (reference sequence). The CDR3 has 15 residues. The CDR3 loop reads CASSPGTAVQETQYF. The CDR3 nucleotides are TGTGCCAGCAGCCCCGGGACCGCCGTTCAAGAGACCCAGTACTTC.

The CDR3 DNA follows: TGTGCCAGCAGTCCCGGGACTGTTGCAACTAATGAAAAACTGTTTTTT. Translation gives CASSPGTVATNEKLFF. The gene calls are TRBV12-3 or TRBV12-4 and TRBJ1-4; TRBD1 is a possible D gene (5 bases). Trimming pared 5 bases from V and 0 bases from J, leaving 13 bases between. CDR3 length: 16 residues.

Written as DNA, the CDR3 is TGTGCCAGTGGCGTGGGGGGGCTCACAGATACGCAGTATTTT. This gives the protein CASGVGGLTDTQYF. The chain combines TRBV7-9 with TRBJ2-3, with D tentatively TRBD2 (7 bases). The CDR3 loop spans 14 amino acids. The V gene lost 9 bases and the J gene lost 2 bases, with 15 bases spanning the gap. In germline, CDR1 is SEHNR, CDR2 FQNEAQ (reference sequence).

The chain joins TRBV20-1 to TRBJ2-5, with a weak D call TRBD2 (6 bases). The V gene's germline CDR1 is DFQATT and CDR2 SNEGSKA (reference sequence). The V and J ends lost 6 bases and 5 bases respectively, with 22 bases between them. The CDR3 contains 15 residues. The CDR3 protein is CSASRGGESLETQYF. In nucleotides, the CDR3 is TGCAGTGCGTCCCGCGGCGGGGAATCATTGGAGACCCAGTACTTC.

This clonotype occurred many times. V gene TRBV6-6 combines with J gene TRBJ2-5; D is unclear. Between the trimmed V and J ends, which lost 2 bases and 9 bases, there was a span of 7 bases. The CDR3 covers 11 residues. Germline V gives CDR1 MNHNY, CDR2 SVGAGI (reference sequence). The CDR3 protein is CASSYGAAQYF. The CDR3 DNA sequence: TGTGCCAGCAGTTACGGTGCGGCCCAGTACTTC.

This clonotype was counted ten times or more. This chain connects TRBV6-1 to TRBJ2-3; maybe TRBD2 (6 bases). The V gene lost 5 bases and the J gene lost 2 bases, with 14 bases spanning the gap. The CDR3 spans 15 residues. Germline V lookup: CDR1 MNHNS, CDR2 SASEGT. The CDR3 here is CASSLRRELTDTQYF. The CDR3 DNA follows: TGTGCCAGCAGTTTGCGGCGGGAACTCACAGATACGCAGTATTTT.

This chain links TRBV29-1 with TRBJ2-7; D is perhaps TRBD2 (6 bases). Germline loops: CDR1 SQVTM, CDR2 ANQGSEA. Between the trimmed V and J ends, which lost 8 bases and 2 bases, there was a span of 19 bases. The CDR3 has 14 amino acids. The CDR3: CSQGASAYPYEQYF. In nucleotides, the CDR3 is TGCAGCCAAGGCGCTAGCGCTTATCCCTACGAGCAGTACTTC.

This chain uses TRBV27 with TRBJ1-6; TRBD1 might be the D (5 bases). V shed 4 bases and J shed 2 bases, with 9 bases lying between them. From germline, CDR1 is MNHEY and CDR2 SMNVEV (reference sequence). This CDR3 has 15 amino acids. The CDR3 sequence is CASSSGGTYNSPLHF. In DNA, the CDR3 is TGTGCCAGCAGTTCGGGGGGTACCTATAATTCACCCCTCCACTTT.

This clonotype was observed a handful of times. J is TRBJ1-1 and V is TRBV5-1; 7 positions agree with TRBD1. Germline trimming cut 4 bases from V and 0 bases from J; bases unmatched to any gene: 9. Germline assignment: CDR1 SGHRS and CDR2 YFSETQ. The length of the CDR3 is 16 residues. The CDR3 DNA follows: TGCGCCAGCAGCCCCAACCCGGACAGGTTGAACACTGAAGCTTTCTTT. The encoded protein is CASSPNPDRLNTEAFF.

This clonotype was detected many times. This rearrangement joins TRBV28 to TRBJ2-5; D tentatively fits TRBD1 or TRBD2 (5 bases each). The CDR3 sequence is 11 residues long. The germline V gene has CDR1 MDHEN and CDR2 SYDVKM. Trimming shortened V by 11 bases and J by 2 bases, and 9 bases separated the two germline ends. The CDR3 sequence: CAGGQQETQYF. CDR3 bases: TGTGCCGGGGGTCAGCAAGAGACCCAGTACTTC.

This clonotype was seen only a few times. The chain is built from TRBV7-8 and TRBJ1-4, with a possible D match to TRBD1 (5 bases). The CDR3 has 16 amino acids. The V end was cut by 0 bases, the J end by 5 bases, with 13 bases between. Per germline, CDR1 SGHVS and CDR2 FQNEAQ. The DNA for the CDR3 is TGTGCCAGCAGCTTAGCGGTGAGAAGGGGCAATGAAAAACTGTTTTTT. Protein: CASSLAVRRGNEKLFF.

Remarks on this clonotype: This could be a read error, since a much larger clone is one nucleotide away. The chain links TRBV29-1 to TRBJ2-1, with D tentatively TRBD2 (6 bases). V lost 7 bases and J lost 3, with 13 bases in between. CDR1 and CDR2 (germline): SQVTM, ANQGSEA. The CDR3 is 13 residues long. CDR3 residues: CSAVWEVYNEQFF. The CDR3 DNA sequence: TGCAGCGCTGTCTGGGAGGTCTACAATGAGCAGTTCTTC.

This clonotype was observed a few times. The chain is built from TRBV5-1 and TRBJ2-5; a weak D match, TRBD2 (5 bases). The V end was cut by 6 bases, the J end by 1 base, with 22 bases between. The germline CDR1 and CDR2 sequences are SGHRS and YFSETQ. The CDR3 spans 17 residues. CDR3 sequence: CASTFGLALSSQETQYF. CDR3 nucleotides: TGCGCCAGCACGTTTGGTCTAGCACTATCTTCCCAAGAGACCCAGTACTTC.

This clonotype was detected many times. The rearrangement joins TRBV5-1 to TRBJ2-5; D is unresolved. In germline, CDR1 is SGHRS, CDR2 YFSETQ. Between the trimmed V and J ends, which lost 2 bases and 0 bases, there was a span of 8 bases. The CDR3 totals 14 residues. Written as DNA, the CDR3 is TGCGCCAGCAGCTTTGACTTGTACCAAGAGACCCAGTACTTC. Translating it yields CASSFDLYQETQYF.